Reported below is one T cell receptor beta chain. Its antigen remains unknown. Additional DNA sequences in this sample encode the identical CDR3. Via MiXCR, TCRdb re-called the PCR reads. There are about 28,000 clones in the sample; 20% to 25% occur only once, and 39% lies in the top ten. The CDR3 totals 15 residues. Germline CDR1 reads DFQATT; CDR2 reads SNEGSKA (reference sequence). Losses at the gene ends were 3 bases for V and 5 bases for J; bases not matched to a gene: 10. This record comes from a study of metastatic and nonmetastatic thyroid tumors. Looking at the study overall: A comparison of repertoires was made across blood and tumor or nodule tissue from malignant and benign thyroid patients. Study-wide results and caveats: Benign nodules reportedly had significantly lower TCR beta diversity than malignant thyroid tumors in blood and tumor.

All patients were treatment-naive before thyroid surgery. This clonotype originated in a female donor with papillary thyroid cancer or a benign thyroid nodule (not recorded which). Some clones in this sample may be carry-over from other donors' samples. Sequencing used blood. The chain is built from TRBV20-1 and TRBJ2-5, with 9 nucleotides matching TRBD1. The CDR3 here is CSARDSDRGRETQYF. CDR3 nucleotide sequence: TGCAGTGCTAGGGATTCGGACAGGGGTCGGGAGACCCAGTACTTC.